The clone carrying this T cell receptor beta chain has only a few counts. The target antigen is unknown. This specimen belongs to a study of CD8+ T cells in alopecia areata. Following RNA extraction, reverse transcription yielded cDNA that acted as the sequencing template. Here immunoSEQ multiplex PCR was the method, and the copy in TCRdb shows in-frame clones only, minus some. The sample has roughly 210,000 clones, over 40% seen once. Treatment specified: oral pan-JAK inhibitor, 5-10 mg twice daily. General study points: Sequence data from scalp samples additionally include resident alphabeta T cells of normal skin. Numerous clones, expanded in lesions, remained in scalp and blood during tofacitinib.

CDR3 length: 13 amino acids. Germline lookup yields CDR1 MDHEN and CDR2 SYDVKM. V lost 3 bases, J lost 4 bases, and 9 bases lay in between. The material was CD4+ T cells sorted from blood, obtained at roughly week 38, from a patient treated with tofacitinib. The chain carries TRBV28 and TRBJ1-2; D is undetermined. The sequence derives from a human donor with alopecia areata. CDR3 region: CASSFWTRYGYTF. DNA of the CDR3: TGTGCCAGCAGTTTTTGGACCCGCTATGGCTACACCTTC.